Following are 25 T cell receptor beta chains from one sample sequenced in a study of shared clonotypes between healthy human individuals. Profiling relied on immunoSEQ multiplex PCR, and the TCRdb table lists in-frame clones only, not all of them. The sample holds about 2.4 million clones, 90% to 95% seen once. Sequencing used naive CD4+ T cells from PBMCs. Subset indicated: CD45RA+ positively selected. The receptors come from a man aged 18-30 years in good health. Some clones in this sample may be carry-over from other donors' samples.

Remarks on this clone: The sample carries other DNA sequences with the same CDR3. CDR3 loop: CASSFPPGEQYF. CDR3 nucleotides: TGCGCCAGCAGCTTCCCTCCGGGCGAGCAGTACTTC. V and J are TRBV5-1 and TRBJ2-7; D gene uncertain. Germline assignment: CDR1 SGHRS and CDR2 YFSETQ. This CDR3 contains 12 residues. V dropped 2 bases and J dropped 6 bases, with 9 bases sitting between them. The entire variable domain, with the rest obtained from reference TRBV5-1 and TRBJ2-7, is as follows: KAGVTQTPRYLIKTRGQQVTLSCSPISGHRSVSWYQQTPGQGLQFLFEYFSETQRNKGNFPGRFSGRQFSNSRSEMNVSTLELGDSALYLCASSFPPGEQYFGPGTRLTVT.

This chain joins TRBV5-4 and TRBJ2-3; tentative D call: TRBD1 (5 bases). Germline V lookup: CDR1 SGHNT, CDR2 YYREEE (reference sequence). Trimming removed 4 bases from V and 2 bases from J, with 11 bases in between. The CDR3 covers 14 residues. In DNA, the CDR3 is TGTGCCAGCAGCCCGGACAAGCTCACAGATACGCAGTATTTT. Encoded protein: CASSPDKLTDTQYF.

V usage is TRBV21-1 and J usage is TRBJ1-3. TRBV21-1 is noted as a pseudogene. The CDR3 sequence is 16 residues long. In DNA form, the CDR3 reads TGTGCCAGCAGCAAAGGACCGACTTCCTCTGGAAACACCATATATTTT. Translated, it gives CASSKGPTSSGNTIYF.

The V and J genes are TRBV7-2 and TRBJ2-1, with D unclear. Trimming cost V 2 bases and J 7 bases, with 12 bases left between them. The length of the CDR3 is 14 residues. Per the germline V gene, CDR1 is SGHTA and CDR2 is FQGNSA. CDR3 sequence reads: CASSLYRQTNEQFF. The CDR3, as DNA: TGTGCCAGCAGCTTATACCGTCAGACGAATGAGCAGTTCTTC.

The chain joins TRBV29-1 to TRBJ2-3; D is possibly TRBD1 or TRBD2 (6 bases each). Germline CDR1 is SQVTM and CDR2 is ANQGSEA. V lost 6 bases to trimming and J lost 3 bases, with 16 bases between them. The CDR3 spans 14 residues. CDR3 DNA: TGCAGCGTAAAGGAGGGACACACTACAGATACGCAGTATTTT. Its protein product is CSVKEGHTTDTQYF.

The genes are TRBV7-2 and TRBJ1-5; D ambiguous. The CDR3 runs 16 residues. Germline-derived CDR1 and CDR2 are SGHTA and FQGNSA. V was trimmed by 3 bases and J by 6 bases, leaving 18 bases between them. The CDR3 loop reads CASSLSAGSAFQPQHF. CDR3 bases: TGTGCCAGCAGCTTGAGCGCCGGGTCGGCTTTTCAGCCCCAGCATTTT.

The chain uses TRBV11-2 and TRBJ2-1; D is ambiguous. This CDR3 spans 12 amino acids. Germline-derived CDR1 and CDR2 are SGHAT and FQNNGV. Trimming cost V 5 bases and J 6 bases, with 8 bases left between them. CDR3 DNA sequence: TGTGCCAGCAGCCCCCTGTTCAATGAGCAGTTCTTC. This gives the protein CASSPLFNEQFF.

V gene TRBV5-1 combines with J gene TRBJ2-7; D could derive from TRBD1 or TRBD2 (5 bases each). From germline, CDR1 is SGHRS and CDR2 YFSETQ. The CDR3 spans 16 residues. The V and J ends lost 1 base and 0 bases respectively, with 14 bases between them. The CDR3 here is CASSLNLAGSSYEQYF. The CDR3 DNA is TGCGCCAGCAGCTTGAACCTCGCAGGGAGCTCCTACGAGCAGTACTTC.

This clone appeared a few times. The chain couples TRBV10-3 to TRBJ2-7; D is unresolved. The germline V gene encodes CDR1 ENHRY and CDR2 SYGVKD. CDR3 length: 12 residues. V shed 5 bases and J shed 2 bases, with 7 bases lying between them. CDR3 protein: CAISLGTYEQYF. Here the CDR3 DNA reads TGTGCCATCAGTCTGGGTACCTACGAGCAGTACTTC.

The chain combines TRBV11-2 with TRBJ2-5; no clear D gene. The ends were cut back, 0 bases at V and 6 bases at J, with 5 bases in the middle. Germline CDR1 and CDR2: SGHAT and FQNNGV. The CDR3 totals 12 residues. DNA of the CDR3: TGTGCCAGCAGCTTAGATTATCAGACCCAGTACTTC. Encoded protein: CASSLDYQTQYF.

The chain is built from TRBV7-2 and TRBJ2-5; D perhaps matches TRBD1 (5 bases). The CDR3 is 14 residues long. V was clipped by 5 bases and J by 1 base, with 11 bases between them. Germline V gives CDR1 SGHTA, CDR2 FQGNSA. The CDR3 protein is CASSPGHSQETQYF. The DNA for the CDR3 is TGTGCCAGCAGCCCTGGACATAGCCAAGAGACCCAGTACTTC.

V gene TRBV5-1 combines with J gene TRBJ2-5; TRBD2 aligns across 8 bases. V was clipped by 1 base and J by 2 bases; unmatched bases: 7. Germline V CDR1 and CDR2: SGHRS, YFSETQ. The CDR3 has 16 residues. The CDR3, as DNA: TGCGCCAGCAGCTTGTTTTCGAGCGGGAGTCAAGAGACCCAGTACTTC. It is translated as CASSLFSSGSQETQYF.

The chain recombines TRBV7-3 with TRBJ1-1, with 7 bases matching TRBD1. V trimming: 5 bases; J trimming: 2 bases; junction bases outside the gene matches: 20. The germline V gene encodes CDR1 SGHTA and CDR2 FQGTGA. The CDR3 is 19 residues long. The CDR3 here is CASSRNPASGTEVNTEAFF. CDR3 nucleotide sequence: TGTGCCAGCAGCAGAAACCCAGCCTCCGGGACAGAGGTTAACACTGAAGCTTTCTTT.

The CDR3: CASSLMALGSGPQHF. The CDR3 nucleotides are TGTGCCAGCAGCTTAATGGCTTTGGGGAGTGGGCCCCAGCATTTT. The chain joins TRBV7-2 to TRBJ1-5, with D unclear. Looked up from germline, CDR1 is SGHTA and CDR2 is FQGNSA. CDR3 size: 15 residues. The V end was cut by 2 bases, the J end by 9 bases, with 17 bases between. Based on the CDR3 plus reference TRBV7-2 and TRBJ1-5, the full variable domain is GAGVSQSPSNKVTEKGKDVELRCDPISGHTALYWYRQSLGQGLEFLIYFQGNSAPDKSGLPSDRFSAERTGGSVSTLTIQRTQQEDSAVYLCASSLMALGSGPQHFGDGTRLSIL.

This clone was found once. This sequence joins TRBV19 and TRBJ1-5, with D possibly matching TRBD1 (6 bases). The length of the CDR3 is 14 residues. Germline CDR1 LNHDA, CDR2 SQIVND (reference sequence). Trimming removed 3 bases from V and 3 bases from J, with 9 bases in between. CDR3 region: CASSMNRVNQPQHF. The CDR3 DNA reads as TGTGCCAGTAGTATGAACAGGGTCAATCAGCCCCAGCATTTT.

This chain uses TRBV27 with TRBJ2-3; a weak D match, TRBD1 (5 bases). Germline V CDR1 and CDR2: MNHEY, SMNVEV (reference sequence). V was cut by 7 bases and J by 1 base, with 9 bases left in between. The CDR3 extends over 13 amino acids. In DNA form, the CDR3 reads TGTGCCAGCATGGGCAGGGGCACAGATACGCAGTATTTT. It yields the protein CASMGRGTDTQYF.

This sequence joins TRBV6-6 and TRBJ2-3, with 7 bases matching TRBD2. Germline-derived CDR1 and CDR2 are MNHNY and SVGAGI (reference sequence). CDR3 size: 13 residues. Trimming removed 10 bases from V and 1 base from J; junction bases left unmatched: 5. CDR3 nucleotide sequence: TGTGCCATAGCGGGCGGTCGCACAGATACGCAGTATTTT. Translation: CAIAGGRTDTQYF.

The CDR3 spells CASTESWPNNPGGNTIYF. The CDR3 DNA is TGTGCCAGCACCGAGAGTTGGCCTAATAACCCCGGTGGAAACACCATATATTTT. The chain couples TRBV5-6 to TRBJ1-3; D unresolved. The V and J ends lost 6 bases and 3 bases respectively, with 25 bases between them. The length of the CDR3 is 18 residues. CDR1 and CDR2 (germline): SGHDT, YYEEEE.

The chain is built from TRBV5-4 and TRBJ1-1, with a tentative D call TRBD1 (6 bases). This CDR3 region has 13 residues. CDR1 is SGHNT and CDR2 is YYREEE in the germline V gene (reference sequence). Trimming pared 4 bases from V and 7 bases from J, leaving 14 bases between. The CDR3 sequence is CASSEPTGNEAFF. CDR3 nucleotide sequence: TGTGCCAGCAGCGAACCAACAGGGAATGAAGCTTTCTTT.

CDR3 sequence (DNA): TGTGCCAGCTCACCATTTCGCCAGGGGGCGAGCACTGGTCGCACAGATACGCAGTATTTT. As protein: CASSPFRQGASTGRTDTQYF. J is TRBJ2-3 and V is TRBV18; 8 nucleotides align to TRBD1. Germline values: CDR1 KGHSH, CDR2 LQKENI. The CDR3 is made up of 20 amino acids. Unmatched junction bases numbered 17, after V lost 2 bases and J lost 1 base. The full variable domain, in which reference TRBV18 and TRBJ2-3 provide the parts outside the CDR3, is NAGVMQNPRHLVRRRGQEARLRCSPMKGHSHVYWYRQLPEEGLKFMVYLQKENIIDESGMPKERFSAEFPKEGPSILRIQQVVRGDSAAYFCASSPFRQGASTGRTDTQYFGPGTRLTVL.

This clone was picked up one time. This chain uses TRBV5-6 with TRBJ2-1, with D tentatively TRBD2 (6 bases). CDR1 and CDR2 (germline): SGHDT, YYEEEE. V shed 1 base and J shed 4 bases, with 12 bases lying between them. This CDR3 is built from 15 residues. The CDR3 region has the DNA TGTGCCAGCAGCTTGAAGGCGGGAACGTACAATGAGCAGTTCTTC. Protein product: CASSLKAGTYNEQFF.

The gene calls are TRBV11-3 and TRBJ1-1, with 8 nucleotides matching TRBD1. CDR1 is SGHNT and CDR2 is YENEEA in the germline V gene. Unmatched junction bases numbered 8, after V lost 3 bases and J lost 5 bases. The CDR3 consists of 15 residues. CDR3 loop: CASSLGTGPGTEAFF. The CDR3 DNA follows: TGTGCCAGCAGCTTGGGGACAGGCCCGGGGACTGAAGCTTTCTTT.

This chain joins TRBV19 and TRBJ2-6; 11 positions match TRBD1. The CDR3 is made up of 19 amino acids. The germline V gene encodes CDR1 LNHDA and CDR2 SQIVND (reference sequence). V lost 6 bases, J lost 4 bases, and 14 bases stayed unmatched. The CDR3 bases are TGTGCCAGTAGCCCAGCACCGGGACAGGGGGGACGAGGGGCCAACGTCCTGACTTTC. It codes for CASSPAPGQGGRGANVLTF.

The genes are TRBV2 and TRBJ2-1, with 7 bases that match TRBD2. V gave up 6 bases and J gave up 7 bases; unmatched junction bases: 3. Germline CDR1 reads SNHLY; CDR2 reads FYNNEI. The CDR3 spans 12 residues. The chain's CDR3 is CASRTGGNEQFF. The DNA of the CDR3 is TGTGCCAGCAGGACCGGGGGGAATGAGCAGTTCTTC.

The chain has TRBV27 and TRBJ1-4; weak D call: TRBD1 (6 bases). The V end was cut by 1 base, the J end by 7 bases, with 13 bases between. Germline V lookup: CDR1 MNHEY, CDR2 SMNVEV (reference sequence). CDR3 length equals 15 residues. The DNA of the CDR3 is TGTGCCAGCAGTTTATTGGGGGGCGGCGGTGAAAAACTGTTTTTT. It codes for CASSLLGGGGEKLFF.